This T cell receptor (beta chain) was identified during a study of siplizumab effects on memory and regulatory T cells. Study-level findings and limits: Naive T cells apparently outstripped memory cells in diversity and seemed major alloresponse contributors. Unstimulated subsets captured only a minor fraction of alloreactive clones. Proliferating clones, CD4+ or CD8+, lacked an assignable naive or memory phenotype in roughly 80-97% of cases.

On this clone: Its antigen is not known.

The protocol was immunoSEQ multiplex PCR, while the TCRdb copy is restricted to in-frame clones and leaves out a portion. The sample lists about 110,000 clones, around 92% occurring once. This receptor was identified in a human donor in good health. Sequencing was carried out using Tregs sorted from blood.

CDR3: CASSFWTGPIQETQYF. The CDR3 DNA reads TGTGCCAGCAGCTTCTGGACAGGGCCTATCCAAGAGACCCAGTACTTC. The chain links TRBV7-8 to TRBJ2-5, with 8 bases fitting TRBD1. CDR1 is SGHVS, CDR2 FQNEAQ, per germline. The CDR3 has 16 amino acids. Losses at the gene ends were 3 bases for V and 1 base for J; bases not matched to a gene: 7.